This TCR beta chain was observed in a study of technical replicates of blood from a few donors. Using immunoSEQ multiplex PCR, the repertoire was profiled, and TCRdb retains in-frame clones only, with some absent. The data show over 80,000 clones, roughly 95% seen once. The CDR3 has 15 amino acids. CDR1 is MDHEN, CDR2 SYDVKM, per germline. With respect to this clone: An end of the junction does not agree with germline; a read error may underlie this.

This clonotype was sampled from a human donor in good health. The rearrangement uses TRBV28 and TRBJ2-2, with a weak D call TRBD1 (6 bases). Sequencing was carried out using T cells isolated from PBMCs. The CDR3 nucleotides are TGTGCCAGCAGCTTATCGACAGGGAACACCGGGGAGCTGTTTTTT. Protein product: CASSLSTGNTGELFF.